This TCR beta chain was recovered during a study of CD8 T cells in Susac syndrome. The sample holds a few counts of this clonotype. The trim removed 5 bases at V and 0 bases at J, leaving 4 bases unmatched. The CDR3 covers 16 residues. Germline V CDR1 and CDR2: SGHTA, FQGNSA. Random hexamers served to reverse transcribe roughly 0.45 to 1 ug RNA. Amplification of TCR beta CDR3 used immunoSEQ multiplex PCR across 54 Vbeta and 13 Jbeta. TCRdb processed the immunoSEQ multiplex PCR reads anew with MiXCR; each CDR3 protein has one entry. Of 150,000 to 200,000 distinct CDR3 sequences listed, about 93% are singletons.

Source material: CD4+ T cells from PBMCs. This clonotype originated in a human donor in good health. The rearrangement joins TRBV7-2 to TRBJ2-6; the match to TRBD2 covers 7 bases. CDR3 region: CASSPAGTSGANVLTF. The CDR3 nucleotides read TGTGCCAGCAGCCCAGCGGGGACCTCTGGGGCCAACGTCCTGACTTTC.